The 24 T cell receptor beta chains below all came from one sample that was sequenced in a study of CD8+CD57+ T cells in acquired aplastic anemia. Sequencing involved patients with CD8+CD57+ cell expansion previously shown by flow cytometry. Genomic DNA acted as the template from which TCR beta VDJ combination and CDR3 sequence profiling were carried out. TCRdb recomputed calls from the reads with MiXCR, one row per CDR3 protein. This table has around 150,000 distinct CDR3 sequences, 71% appearing once. Sequenced sample: sorted CD4+, CD8+, or CD8+CD57+ T cells (not recorded which) from PBMCs. The receptors stem from a human donor with aplastic anemia.

The genes are TRBV19 and TRBJ1-5; 9 bases match TRBD1. The CDR3 extends over 13 amino acids. The J segment lost 6 bases and the V segment lost 5 bases, leaving 2 bases of the junction unmatched. Germline V CDR1 and CDR2: LNHDA, SQIVND (reference sequence). Written as DNA, the CDR3 is TGTGCCAGTAGTTTACAGGGGGCTCAGCCCCAGCATTTT. The encoded protein is CASSLQGAQPQHF.

This sequence joins TRBV29-1 and TRBJ2-5, with 11 positions matching TRBD2. There are 14 residues in the CDR3. The V gene's germline CDR1 is SQVTM and CDR2 ANQGSEA. The V and J ends lost 7 bases and 5 bases, in that order; junction bases with no gene match: 9. CDR3 DNA sequence: TGCAGCGCCAGCATTAGCGGGGGGGCTGAGACCCAGTACTTC. It codes for CSASISGGAETQYF.

V gene TRBV7-9 combines with J gene TRBJ2-2; D unclear. The CDR3 has 12 residues. The ends were cut back, 1 base at V and 5 bases at J, with 2 bases in the middle. Per germline, CDR1 SEHNR and CDR2 FQNEAQ (reference sequence). The CDR3: CASSLGTGELFF. DNA for the CDR3: TGTGCCAGCAGCTTAGGGACCGGGGAGCTGTTTTTT.

The rearrangement links TRBV9 to TRBJ1-3, with D unresolved. CDR1 is SGDLS and CDR2 is YYNGEE in the germline V gene. V was shortened by 3 bases and J by 0 bases, with 10 bases between the two germline ends. CDR3 length: 15 amino acids. CDR3 nucleotides: TGTGCCAGCAGCGCCCGGGATTTCTCTGGAAACACCATATATTTT. It specifies CASSARDFSGNTIYF.

In DNA, the CDR3 is TGTGCCAGCAGCTCGTCGGGGCCGATGGCCAATTCACCCCTCCACTTT. It encodes CASSSSGPMANSPLHF. The chain combines TRBV7-9 with TRBJ1-6; D perhaps matches TRBD1 (5 bases). Trimming removed 4 bases from V and 7 bases from J, with 17 bases in between. The germline CDR1 and CDR2 sequences are SEHNR and FQNEAQ (reference sequence). The CDR3 sequence is 16 residues long. Full variable domain (rest looked up from reference TRBV7-9 and TRBJ1-6): DTGVSQNPRHKITKRGQNVTFRCDPISEHNRLYWYRQTLGQGPEFLTYFQNEAQLEKSRLLSDRFSAERPKGSFSTLEIQRTEQGDSAMYLCASSSSGPMANSPLHFGNGTRLTVT.

In this sample, this clonotype turned up many times. V and J are TRBV20-1 and TRBJ2-7, with 8 bases that match TRBD2. Germline CDR1 is DFQATT and CDR2 is SNEGSKA (reference sequence). This CDR3 has 15 amino acids. V lost 0 bases, J lost 3 bases, and 7 bases stayed unmatched. The chain's CDR3 is CSARDLRGAYYEQYV. DNA for the CDR3: TGCAGTGCTAGAGATCTGCGGGGGGCCTACTACGAGCAGTACGTC.

This clonotype was detected ten times or more. The chain recombines TRBV10-1 with TRBJ1-1; 7 nucleotides match TRBD1. CDR1 is WNHNN and CDR2 is SYGVQD in the germline V gene (reference sequence). V lost 2 bases, J lost 4 bases, and 4 bases stayed unmatched. The CDR3 is 14 amino acids. The DNA of the CDR3 is TGCGCCAGCAGTGAGGACAGGGATAGCACTGAAGCTTTCTTT. As protein: CASSEDRDSTEAFF.

The genes are TRBV6-4 and TRBJ2-1; 7 positions agree with TRBD1. The germline V gene has CDR1 MRHNA and CDR2 SNTAGT. The CDR3 consists of 15 residues. V shed 5 bases and J 4 bases; nucleotides not matched to a gene: 8. The CDR3 region is CASSYTGESYNEQFF. CDR3 nucleotides: TGTGCCAGCAGTTACACAGGGGAGTCTTACAATGAGCAGTTCTTC.

The chain is built from TRBV7-6 and TRBJ2-1; the match to TRBD1 covers 11 bases. Germline CDR1 and CDR2: SGHVS and FNYEAQ. This CDR3 region has 16 residues. V was clipped by 0 bases and J by 7 bases; unmatched bases: 5. The CDR3 DNA sequence: TGTGCCAGCAGCTTAGCGCTGGGACAGGGGGGGAATGAGCAGTTCTTC. Translating gives CASSLALGQGGNEQFF.

V is TRBV27 and J is TRBJ2-5, with D tentatively TRBD1 (6 bases). Germline assignment: CDR1 MNHEY and CDR2 SMNVEV (reference sequence). This CDR3 spans 15 amino acids. Trimming removed 5 bases from V and 2 bases from J, with 15 bases in between. The CDR3 here is CASSTPGTPQETQYF. CDR3 sequence (DNA): TGTGCCAGCAGTACCCCCGGGACACCTCAAGAGACCCAGTACTTC.

This chain connects TRBV20-1 to TRBJ2-7; weak D call: TRBD1 (6 bases). CDR3 length: 14 residues. Germline CDR1 is DFQATT and CDR2 is SNEGSKA (reference sequence). Trimming removed 0 bases at V and 5 bases at J, with 14 bases between. Here the CDR3 reads CSARDPRQAHEQYF. In DNA form, the CDR3 reads TGCAGTGCTAGAGATCCTCGACAGGCACACGAGCAGTACTTC.

CDR3 DNA: TGCAGTGCTAGCGGGAGCACAGATACGCAGTATTTT. It codes for CSASGSTDTQYF. The V and J genes are TRBV20-1 and TRBJ2-3; the D is unclear. Germline CDR1 DFQATT, CDR2 SNEGSKA (reference sequence). Trimming pared 3 bases from V and 0 bases from J, leaving 4 bases between. The CDR3 is 12 amino acids.

This clonotype appeared a single time. Here the CDR3 reads CASSRTTGKSAYEQYF. The CDR3, as DNA: TGTGCCAGCAGCCGCACTACAGGGAAATCAGCCTACGAGCAGTACTTC. V gene TRBV6-2 or TRBV6-3 combines with J gene TRBJ2-7, with a possible D match to TRBD1 (6 bases). The V gene's germline CDR1 is MNHEY and CDR2 SVGEGT. This CDR3 is 16 amino acids long. The V and J ends lost 6 bases and 2 bases respectively, with 20 bases between them.

This clonotype was detected ten times or more. The J gene is TRBJ1-5, the V gene TRBV5-5; D gene ambiguous. The CDR3 is 14 amino acids. Germline values: CDR1 SGHKS, CDR2 YYEKEE (reference sequence). Deletions cut 3 bases from V and 0 bases from J, with 7 bases between. Here the CDR3 DNA reads TGTGCCAGCAGCTGGGGATATAGCAATCAGCCCCAGCATTTT. Protein sequence: CASSWGYSNQPQHF.

A note on this clonotype: Relative to the germline gene, one junction end is altered; a read error may explain this. The chain carries TRBV5-1 and TRBJ1-6; perhaps TRBD1 as D (6 bases). The V gene's germline CDR1 is SGHRS and CDR2 YFSETQ. The CDR3 spans 14 residues. The CDR3 loop is CASSIGQPNSPLHF. The CDR3 nucleotides read TGTGCCAGCAGCATAGGACAGCCAAATTCACCCCTCCACTTT. The whole variable domain, remainder taken from reference TRBV5-1 and TRBJ1-6, is KAGVTQTPRYLIKTRGQQVTLSCSPISGHRSVSWYQQTPGQGLQFLFEYFSETQRNKGNFPGRFSGRQFSNSRSEMNVSTLELGDSALYLCASSIGQPNSPLHFGNGTRLTVT.

The CDR3 here is CASSIEGNEQYF. For the CDR3, the DNA is TGTGCCAGTAGTATTGAAGGGAACGAGCAGTACTTC. J is TRBJ2-7 and V is TRBV19; D gene unclear. V was shortened by 3 bases and J by 5 bases, with 8 bases between the two germline ends. The CDR3 is 12 amino acids. The germline V gene has CDR1 LNHDA and CDR2 SQIVND (reference sequence).

This chain links TRBV5-6 with TRBJ2-7; perhaps TRBD1 as D (5 bases). V lost 0 bases and J lost 4, with 14 bases in between. The CDR3 has 15 amino acids. The germline gives CDR1 SGHDT, CDR2 YYEEEE. In nucleotides, the CDR3 is TGTGCCAGCAGCTTGGGACCAGGGATTTGGTACGAGCAGTACTTC. This translates into CASSLGPGIWYEQYF.

The V gene is TRBV7-2, the J gene TRBJ2-7; D not certain. This CDR3 spans 13 amino acids. Germline CDR1 is SGHTA and CDR2 is FQGNSA. Trimming took 5 bases from V and 0 from J, leaving 8 bases between them. The CDR3 DNA sequence: TGTGCCAGCAGCCGAGTTAACTCCTACGAGCAGTACTTC. It encodes CASSRVNSYEQYF.

This chain uses TRBV6-5 with TRBJ2-7, with a possible D match to TRBD1 (6 bases). V was pared by 0 bases and J by 0 bases, with 12 bases between. CDR1 MNHEY and CDR2 SVGAGI come from the germline V gene. The length of the CDR3 is 16 residues. CDR3 in DNA: TGTGCCAGCAGTTACTCATCAGGGGCGATCTCCTACGAGCAGTACTTC. It encodes CASSYSSGAISYEQYF.

This clonotype was seen more than once but under ten times. This chain uses TRBV11-2 with TRBJ2-7, with D possibly being TRBD2 (5 bases). The CDR3 spans 14 residues. Germline CDR1 reads SGHAT; CDR2 reads FQNNGV. Between the trimmed V and J ends, which lost 1 base and 5 bases, there was a span of 12 bases. The CDR3 DNA sequence: TGTGCCAGCAGCTTAGTCGGGGTGAGGGACGAGCAGTACTTC. It encodes CASSLVGVRDEQYF.

This clonotype appeared many times. V and J are TRBV29-1 and TRBJ2-7; D gene ambiguous. Per the germline V gene, CDR1 is SQVTM and CDR2 is ANQGSEA. The length of the CDR3 is 10 residues. The V and J ends lost 4 bases and 5 bases respectively, with 6 bases between them. CDR3 in amino acids: CSVAQNEQYF. The DNA for the CDR3 is TGCAGCGTTGCCCAGAACGAGCAGTACTTC.

For this clonotype: Since a much larger clone is just one base distant, this may be a read error. This chain joins TRBV4-1 and TRBJ2-3, with TRBD2 identical over 9 bases. V shed 3 bases and J 4 bases; nucleotides not matched to a gene: 8. CDR1 and CDR2 from the germline V gene are MGHRA and YSYEKL. The CDR3 extends over 16 amino acids. The CDR3 spells CASSHGSSGSADTQYF. CDR3 DNA sequence: TGCGCCAGCAGCCACGGGAGTAGCGGGAGCGCAGATACGCAGTATTTT.

The CDR3 region is CASSPHAGRDEQYF. Written as DNA, the CDR3 is TGTGCCAGCAGCCCACACGCGGGGCGCGACGAGCAGTACTTC. The chain joins TRBV7-9 to TRBJ2-7; weak D call: TRBD2 (6 bases). This CDR3 contains 14 residues. The V and J ends lost 5 bases and 5 bases respectively, with 16 bases between them. Looked up from germline, CDR1 is SEHNR and CDR2 is FQNEAQ (reference sequence).

A word on this clonotype: At one end, the junction sequence differs from germline, possibly due to a read error. The J gene is TRBJ1-1, the V gene TRBV20-1; 10 bases align to TRBD1. CDR1 and CDR2 (germline): DFQATT, SNEGSKA (reference sequence). The CDR3 spans 14 residues. The DNA of the CDR3 is TGCAGCGCTAGGGCCGGGACAGGGGACGCTGAAGCTTTCTTT. Protein: CSARAGTGDAEAFF.